Described below is a single T cell receptor (beta chain) sequence and its context. In its sample, this clonotype was seen a few times. Its specific antigen is unknown. Base quality data are lacking; no much larger clone is found one base away. The data stem from a study of T-cell reconstitution after alpha-beta-depleted transplantation in children (dated by TCRdb to the mid-2010s). About the study as a whole: T-cell immune reconstitution after TCRalphabeta/CD19-depleted allogeneic hematopoietic cell transplantation in children was quantitatively tracked in the study by means of TCR repertoire profiling.

The library was produced with PCR. TCRdb shows the sequencer as Illumina HiSeq 2500. TCR libraries were prepared with molecular barcoding, using unique molecular identifiers to normalize TCRbeta repertoire quantification. TCRdb ran its own pipeline on the public reads, namely fastp trimming at Q25 and MiXCR clone calling, and kept in-frame beta chains. Under each unique CDR3 protein, matching rows form one entry showing the most common genes and DNA. The sample yields roughly 500,000 distinct CDR3 sequences; approximately 16% were counted once. The top ten clonotypes cover 3% to 4% of the sample. Reading from cysteine to phenylalanine, the CDR3 counts 13 amino acids. Of all the DNA, just the CDR3 is kept, 39 bases in frame from base 1. The V and J ends are trimmed by 4 bases and 6 bases, leaving 11 bases between them.

This chain is built from TRBV12-3 or TRBV12-4 and TRBJ2-3; matching of 5 bases hints at TRBD1 as the D gene. The TCR sequence derives from a human donor who donated a stem cell graft to a child with acute lymphoblastic leukemia. This sample comprised PBMCs from the stem cell graft donor, obtained from the stem cell graft. The sequenced DNA: TGTGCCAGCAGTTGGGGCCAAACGGATACGCAGTATTTT. It specifies CASSWGQTDTQYF.